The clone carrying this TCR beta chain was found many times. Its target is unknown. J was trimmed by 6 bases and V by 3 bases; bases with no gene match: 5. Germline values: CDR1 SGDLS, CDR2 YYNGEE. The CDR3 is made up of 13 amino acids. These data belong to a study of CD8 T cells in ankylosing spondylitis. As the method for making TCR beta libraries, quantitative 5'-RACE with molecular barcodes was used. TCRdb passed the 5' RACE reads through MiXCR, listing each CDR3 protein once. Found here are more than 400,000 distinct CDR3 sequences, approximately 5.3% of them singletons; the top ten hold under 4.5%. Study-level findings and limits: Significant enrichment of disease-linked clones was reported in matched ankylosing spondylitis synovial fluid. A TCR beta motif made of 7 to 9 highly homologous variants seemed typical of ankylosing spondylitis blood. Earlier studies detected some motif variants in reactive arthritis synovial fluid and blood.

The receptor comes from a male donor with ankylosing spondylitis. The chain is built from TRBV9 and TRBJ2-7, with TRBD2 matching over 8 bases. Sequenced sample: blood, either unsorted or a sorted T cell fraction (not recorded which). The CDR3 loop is CASSDGGASEQYF. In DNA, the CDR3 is TGTGCCAGCAGCGACGGGGGGGCATCCGAGCAGTACTTC.